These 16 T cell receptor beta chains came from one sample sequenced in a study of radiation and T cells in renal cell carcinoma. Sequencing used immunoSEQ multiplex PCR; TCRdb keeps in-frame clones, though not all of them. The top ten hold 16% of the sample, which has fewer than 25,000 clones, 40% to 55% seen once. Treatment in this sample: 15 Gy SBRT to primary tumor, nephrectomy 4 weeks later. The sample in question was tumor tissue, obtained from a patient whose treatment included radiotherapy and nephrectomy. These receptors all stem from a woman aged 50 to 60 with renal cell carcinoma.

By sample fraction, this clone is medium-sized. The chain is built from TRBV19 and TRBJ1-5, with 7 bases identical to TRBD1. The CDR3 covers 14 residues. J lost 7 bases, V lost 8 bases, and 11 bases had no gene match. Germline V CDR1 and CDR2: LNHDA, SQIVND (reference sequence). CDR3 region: CASHKGAGIQPQHF. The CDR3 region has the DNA TGTGCCAGTCACAAGGGGGCAGGTATCCAGCCCCAGCATTTT.

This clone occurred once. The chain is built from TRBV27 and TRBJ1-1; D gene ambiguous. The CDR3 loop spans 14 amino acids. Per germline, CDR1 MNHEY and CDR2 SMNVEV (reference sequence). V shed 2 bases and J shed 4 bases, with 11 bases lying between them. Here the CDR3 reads CASSLLGIGTEAFF. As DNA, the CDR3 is TGTGCCAGCAGTTTACTGGGGATTGGCACTGAAGCTTTCTTT.

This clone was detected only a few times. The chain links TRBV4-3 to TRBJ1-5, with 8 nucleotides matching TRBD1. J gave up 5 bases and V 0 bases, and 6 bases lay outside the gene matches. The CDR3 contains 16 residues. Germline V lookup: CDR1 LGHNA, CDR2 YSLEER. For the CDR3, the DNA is TGCGCCAGCAGCCAAGACATCGGGACAGGAGATCAGCCCCAGCATTTT. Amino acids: CASSQDIGTGDQPQHF.

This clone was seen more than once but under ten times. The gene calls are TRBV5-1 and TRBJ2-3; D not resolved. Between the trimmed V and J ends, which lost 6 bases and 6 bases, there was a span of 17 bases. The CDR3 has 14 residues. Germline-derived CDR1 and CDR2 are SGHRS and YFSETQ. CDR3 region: CASTPELVVDTQYF. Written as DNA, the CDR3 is TGCGCCAGCACCCCCGAGCTGGTGGTGGATACGCAGTATTTT.

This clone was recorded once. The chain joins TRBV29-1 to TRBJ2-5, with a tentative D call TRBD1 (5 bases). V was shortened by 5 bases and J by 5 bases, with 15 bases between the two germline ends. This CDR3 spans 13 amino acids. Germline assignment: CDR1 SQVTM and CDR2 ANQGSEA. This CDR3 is CSVQQGLRETQYF. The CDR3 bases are TGCAGCGTTCAGCAGGGTTTGAGGGAGACCCAGTACTTC.

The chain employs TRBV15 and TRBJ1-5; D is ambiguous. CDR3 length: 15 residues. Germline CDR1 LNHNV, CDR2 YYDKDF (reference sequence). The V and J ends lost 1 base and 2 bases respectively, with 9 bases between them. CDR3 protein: CATSRGMIGNQPQHF. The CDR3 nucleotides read TGTGCCACCAGCAGAGGGATGATCGGCAATCAGCCCCAGCATTTT.

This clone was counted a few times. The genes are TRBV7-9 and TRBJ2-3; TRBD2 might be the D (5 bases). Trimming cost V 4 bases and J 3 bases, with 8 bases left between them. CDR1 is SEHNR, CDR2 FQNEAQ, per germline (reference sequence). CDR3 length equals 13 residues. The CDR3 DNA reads TGTGCCAGCAGCTGGGAGAGTACAGATACGCAGTATTTT. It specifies CASSWESTDTQYF. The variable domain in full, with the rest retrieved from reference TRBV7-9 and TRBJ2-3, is DTGVSQNPRHKITKRGQNVTFRCDPISEHNRLYWYRQTLGQGPEFLTYFQNEAQLEKSRLLSDRFSAERPKGSFSTLEIQRTEQGDSAMYLCASSWESTDTQYFGPGTRLTVL.

The CDR3 loop reads CASSYSAGSAYGYTF. For the CDR3, the DNA is TGTGCCAGCAGTTACTCGGCAGGGAGCGCCTATGGCTACACCTTC. This rearrangement joins TRBV6-6 to TRBJ1-2, with D possibly being TRBD1 (5 bases). CDR1 is MNHNY and CDR2 is SVGAGI in the germline V gene (reference sequence). Trimming took off 0 bases at V and 4 bases at J, with 12 bases between the two ends. There are 15 residues in the CDR3.

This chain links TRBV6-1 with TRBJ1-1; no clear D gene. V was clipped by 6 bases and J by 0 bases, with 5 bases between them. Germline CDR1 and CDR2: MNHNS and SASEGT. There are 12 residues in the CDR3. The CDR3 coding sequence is TGTGCCAGCAGCTACATGAACACTGAAGCTTTCTTT. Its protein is CASSYMNTEAFF.

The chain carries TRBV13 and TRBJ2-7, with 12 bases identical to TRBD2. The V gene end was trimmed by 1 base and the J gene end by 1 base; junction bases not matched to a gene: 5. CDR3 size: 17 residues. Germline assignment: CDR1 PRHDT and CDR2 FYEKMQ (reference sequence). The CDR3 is CASSLALAGGWSYEQYF. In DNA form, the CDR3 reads TGTGCCAGCAGCTTAGCACTAGCGGGGGGATGGTCCTACGAGCAGTACTTC.

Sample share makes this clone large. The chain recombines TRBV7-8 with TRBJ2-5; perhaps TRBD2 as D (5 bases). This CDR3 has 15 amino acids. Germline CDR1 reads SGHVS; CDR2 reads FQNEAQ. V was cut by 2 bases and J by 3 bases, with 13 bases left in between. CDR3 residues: CASSLLVRVEETQYF. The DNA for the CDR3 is TGTGCCAGCAGCTTATTAGTGAGGGTCGAAGAGACCCAGTACTTC.

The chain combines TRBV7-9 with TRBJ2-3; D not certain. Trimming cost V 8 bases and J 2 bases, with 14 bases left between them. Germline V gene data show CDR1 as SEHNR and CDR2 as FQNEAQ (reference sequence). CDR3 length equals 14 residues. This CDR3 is CASYGGPNTDTQYF. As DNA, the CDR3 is TGTGCCAGCTACGGCGGACCTAACACAGATACGCAGTATTTT.

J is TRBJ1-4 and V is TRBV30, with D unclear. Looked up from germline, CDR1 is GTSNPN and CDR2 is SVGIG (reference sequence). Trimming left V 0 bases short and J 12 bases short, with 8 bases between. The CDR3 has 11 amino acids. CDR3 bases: TGTGCCTGGAGTGTAGGCCAGCAACTGTTTTTT. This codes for CAWSVGQQLFF.

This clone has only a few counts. The DNA of the CDR3 is TGTGCCAGCAGTTTGAAAGGGACAGGGCTCTACGAGCAGTACTTC. This translates into CASSLKGTGLYEQYF. The chain carries TRBV5-4 and TRBJ2-7; TRBD1 agrees at 9 bases. The CDR3 consists of 15 residues. The trim removed 5 bases at V and 3 bases at J, leaving 9 bases unmatched. In germline, CDR1 is SGHNT, CDR2 YYREEE (reference sequence). The full variable domain, in which reference TRBV5-4 and TRBJ2-7 provide the parts outside the CDR3, is ETGVTQSPTHLIKTRGQQVTLRCSSQSGHNTVSWYQQALGQGPQFIFQYYREEENGRGNFPPRFSGLQFPNYSSELNVNALELDDSALYLCASSLKGTGLYEQYFGPGTRLTVT.

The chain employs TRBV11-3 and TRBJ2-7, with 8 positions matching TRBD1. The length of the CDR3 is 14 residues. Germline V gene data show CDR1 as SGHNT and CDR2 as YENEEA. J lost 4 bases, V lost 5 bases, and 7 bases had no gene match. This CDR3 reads CASSIGQGAYEQYF. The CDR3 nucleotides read TGTGCCAGCAGCATAGGACAGGGAGCTTACGAGCAGTACTTC.

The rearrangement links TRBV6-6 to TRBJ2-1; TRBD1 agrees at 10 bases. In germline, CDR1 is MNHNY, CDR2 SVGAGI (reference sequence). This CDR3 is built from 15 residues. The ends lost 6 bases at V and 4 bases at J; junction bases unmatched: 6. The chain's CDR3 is CASRGQGMRYNEQFF. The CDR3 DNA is TGTGCCAGCAGGGGACAGGGGATGAGGTACAATGAGCAGTTCTTC.